This T cell receptor beta chain appears in the sequencing data of a study of blood T cell repertoires in COVID-19. CDR1 is LGHDT and CDR2 is YNNKEL in the germline V gene (reference sequence). Trimming pared 4 bases from V and 4 bases from J, leaving 13 bases between. The CDR3 has 14 residues. TCRdb's table, derived via immunoSEQ multiplex PCR, lists solely in-frame clones and lacks some. The sample has tens of thousands of clones, more than 85% seen once. The source of this sequence is a woman of 80 years or more with acute or convalescent COVID-19. The rearrangement uses TRBV3-1 (or the pseudogene TRBV3-2) and TRBJ1-1; D is perhaps TRBD1 (6 bases). The sample taken for sequencing was peripheral blood. The CDR3 reads CASSRHLGATEAFF. The CDR3 DNA sequence: TGTGCCAGCAGCCGCCACCTGGGGGCCACTGAAGCTTTCTTT.